The present T cell receptor (beta chain) was sequenced within a study of blood T cell repertoires in COVID-19. In the study overall: The cDNA or gDNA used as material had been derived from T cells, B-cell-depleted T cells, or PBMCs.

Per the original methods: Estimated nucleated cell counts came from reference gene primer amplification. Sequenced by immunoSEQ multiplex PCR; TCRdb stores in-frame clones only, minus some. V and J calls and clone size are copied from that table; D and trimming were computed from the DNA. The repertoire holds under 300,000 clones, with roughly 82% as singletons. This clonotype was obtained from a woman older than 75 with active or convalescent COVID-19. Sequencing used peripheral blood.

The CDR3 sequence is CASSPHPGGNTEAFF. CDR3 DNA sequence: TGTGCCAGCAGCCCTCATCCAGGGGGGAACACTGAAGCTTTCTTT. The chain links TRBV28 to TRBJ1-1; 7 bases agree with TRBD1. There are 15 residues in the CDR3. V was pared by 6 bases and J by 1 base, with 8 bases of the junction left unmatched. In germline, CDR1 is MDHEN, CDR2 SYDVKM.